Listed below are T cell receptor beta chains from one sample, sequenced in a study of response to subunit inactivated influenza vaccine. In TCRdb, the RT-PCR reads were re-called with MiXCR into one record per CDR3 protein. The table shows a few hundred thousand distinct CDR3 sequences, with approximately 11% occurring only once. The sample was also reused in another study, on T cells expressing NK-cell markers.

Specimen: PBMCs from blood, collected on the day of vaccination. All receptors come from a man in his fifties who received an inactivated influenza vaccine. CDR3s include the opening cysteine and the closing phenylalanine or tryptophan. The D gene is left open where the match is weak. Only part of the rows carry a size: once, few, many, or a class if the clone is expanded.

- | TRBJ2-2 | - | TRBV24-1 | CATSDLSPAGGGELFF | TGTGCCACCAGTGATTTGTCACCCGCAGGTGGTGGGGAGCTGTTTTTT
- | TRBJ2-2 | - | TRBV15 | CATSRPRAGELFF | TGTGCCACCAGCAGACCCAGGGCCGGGGAGCTGTTTTTT
few | TRBJ2-1 | TRBD2 | TRBV10-3 | CATDPGLAYNEQFF | TGTGCCACCGATCCGGGACTAGCCTACAATGAGCAGTTCTTC
- | TRBJ2-2 | - | TRBV7-2 | CASSRARAIGGELFF | TGTGCCAGCAGCCGTGCCCGGGCGATAGGCGGGGAGCTGTTTTTT
- | TRBJ2-1 | - | TRBV10-3 | CAISPTDSSAGEQFF | TGTGCCATCAGTCCTACGGACTCTTCAGCGGGTGAGCAGTTCTTC
once | TRBJ2-2 | TRBD1 | TRBV3-1 | CASSQDSWGQPNTGELFF | TGTGCCAGCAGCCAAGATTCTTGGGGACAGCCGAACACCGGGGAGCTGTTTTTT
few | TRBJ2-4 | - | TRBV20-1 | CSARSGGVIQYF | TGCAGTGCTAGATCAGGGGGGGTCATTCAGTACTTC
few | TRBJ1-6 | - | TRBV7-2 | CASSHTGIYNSPLHF | TGTGCCAGCAGCCATACAGGGATTTATAATTCACCCCTCCACTTT
- | TRBJ2-5 | - | TRBV29-1 | CSVEDRGAAETQYF | TGCAGCGTTGAAGATAGGGGGGCAGCCGAGACCCAGTACTTC
many | TRBJ1-4 | TRBD1 | TRBV12-3/TRBV12-4 | CASSFSGGNEKLFF | TGTGCCAGCAGTTTTTCAGGGGGGAATGAAAAACTGTTTTTT
- | TRBJ2-7 | TRBD1 | TRBV5-1 | CALGDDRGPYEQYF | TGCGCCCTTGGAGACGACAGGGGGCCCTACGAGCAGTACTTC
few | TRBJ2-2 | TRBD2 | TRBV5-1 | CASSLVGLAGGHTGELFF | TGCGCCAGCAGCTTGGTGGGACTAGCGGGAGGGCACACCGGGGAGCTGTTTTTT
many | TRBJ1-5 | - | TRBV12-3/TRBV12-4 | CASSPTGGNQPQHF | TGTGCCAGCAGTCCGACAGGCGGCAATCAGCCCCAGCATTTT
- | TRBJ2-5 | - | TRBV5-1 | CASSPGTRAQETQYF | TGCGCCAGCAGCCCGGGAACACGGGCCCAAGAGACCCAGTACTTC
few | TRBJ2-4 | - | TRBV20-1 | CSARHLSGNIQYF | TGCAGTGCTAGGCACCTCTCCGGGAACATTCAGTACTTC
- | TRBJ2-7 | TRBD2 | TRBV28 | CASVLAGTGEQYF | TGTGCCAGTGTACTAGCGGGAACGGGTGAGCAGTACTTC
few | TRBJ2-2 | - | TRBV15 | CATSREPVTGELFF | TGTGCCACCAGCAGAGAGCCAGTCACCGGGGAGCTGTTTTTT